The 16 T cell receptor beta chains given below trace back to one sample, sequenced in a study of shared clonotypes between healthy human individuals. Sequencing used immunoSEQ multiplex PCR; TCRdb keeps in-frame clones, though not all of them. The table shows 550,000 to 750,000 clones, with about 90% occurring only once. Naive CD8 cells lacked CD45RO, underwent positive selection for CCR7 and left out terminally differentiated effector memory CD45RA+ cells. Input material: naive CD8+ T cells sorted from blood. The receptor source for this set is a man aged 25 to 40 in good health.

The J gene is TRBJ2-7, the V gene TRBV7-8; weak D call: TRBD2 (5 bases). Germline CDR1 and CDR2: SGHVS and FQNEAQ. V lost 2 bases to trimming and J lost 3 bases, with 17 bases between them. This CDR3 is built from 16 residues. CDR3 sequence (DNA): TGTGCCAGCAGCTTATACAGTGGACTGGGAGACTACGAGCAGTACTTC. Translation: CASSLYSGLGDYEQYF.

As DNA, the CDR3 is TGTGCCAGTAACGGCGGAATCCGCAATCAGCCCCAGCATTTT. It translates to CASNGGIRNQPQHF. The gene calls are TRBV19 and TRBJ1-5; the D is unclear. Trimming pared 7 bases from V and 2 bases from J, leaving 12 bases between. The germline V gene has CDR1 LNHDA and CDR2 SQIVND (reference sequence). This CDR3 has 14 residues.

This clone is a singleton in its sample. The J gene is TRBJ2-2, the V gene TRBV6-4; D uncertain. The CDR3 runs 18 residues. CDR1 is MRHNA, CDR2 SNTAGT, per germline. V dropped 0 bases and J dropped 5 bases, with 19 bases sitting between them. The CDR3 loop reads CASSDSPGPNKLTGELFF. CDR3 in DNA: TGTGCCAGCAGTGACTCTCCAGGCCCCAACAAATTAACCGGGGAGCTGTTTTTT.

This chain joins TRBV27 and TRBJ2-1; a possible D gene is TRBD2 (6 bases). Looked up from germline, CDR1 is MNHEY and CDR2 is SMNVEV (reference sequence). V was pared by 6 bases and J by 4 bases, with 13 bases between. The CDR3 spans 14 residues. The CDR3 is CASRGGRMYNEQFF. The CDR3 DNA reads TGTGCCAGCAGGGGGGGACGGATGTACAATGAGCAGTTCTTC.

The rearrangement uses TRBV28 and TRBJ1-2; D gene ambiguous. Germline assignment: CDR1 MDHEN and CDR2 SYDVKM. V lost 3 bases to trimming and J lost 4 bases, with 12 bases between them. CDR3 size: 14 residues. The CDR3: CASSFPQYRYGYTF. CDR3 DNA sequence: TGTGCCAGCAGTTTCCCACAGTACCGCTATGGCTACACCTTC.

The chain joins TRBV5-1 to TRBJ2-7; D is unresolved. With 2 bases removed from V and 6 bases from J, the gap between germline ends came to 18 bases. Germline loops: CDR1 SGHRS, CDR2 YFSETQ. This CDR3 is 15 amino acids long. The CDR3 here is CASSFRRHGGLEQYF. The DNA of the CDR3 is TGCGCCAGCAGCTTTCGGCGGCATGGTGGCCTCGAGCAGTACTTC. Looking up the rest from reference TRBV5-1 and TRBJ2-7 gives the full variable domain: KAGVTQTPRYLIKTRGQQVTLSCSPISGHRSVSWYQQTPGQGLQFLFEYFSETQRNKGNFPGRFSGRQFSNSRSEMNVSTLELGDSALYLCASSFRRHGGLEQYFGPGTRLTVT.

The chain is built from TRBV7-2 and TRBJ2-7; 7 bases map to TRBD2. The junction had 10 bases not matched to a gene; V was cut back by 5 bases and J by 3 bases. CDR1 SGHTA and CDR2 FQGNSA come from the germline V gene. The CDR3 runs to 15 residues. CDR3 loop: CASSKPRAGVYEQYF. The CDR3 region has the DNA TGTGCCAGCAGCAAACCTAGGGCGGGAGTCTACGAGCAGTACTTC.

The V gene is TRBV7-6, the J gene TRBJ2-1; 7 bases line up with TRBD2. Germline loops: CDR1 SGHVS, CDR2 FNYEAQ. The CDR3 runs 13 residues. V trimming: 4 bases; J trimming: 9 bases; junction bases outside the gene matches: 6. CDR3 coding DNA: TGTGCCAGCAGCTCGGAGACTAGCACTGAGCAGTTCTTC. It translates to CASSSETSTEQFF.

This rearrangement joins TRBV28 to TRBJ1-5, with TRBD1 matching 10 bases. This CDR3 contains 15 residues. Germline values: CDR1 MDHEN, CDR2 SYDVKM. Trimming at V came to 5 bases and at J to 5 bases, leaving 6 bases not matched to a gene. CDR3 protein: CASSPGTGVDQPQHF. In nucleotides, the CDR3 is TGTGCCAGCAGTCCGGGGACAGGGGTTGATCAGCCCCAGCATTTT.

The J gene is TRBJ2-5, the V gene TRBV5-5; a weak D match, TRBD1 (6 bases). The CDR3 has 17 residues. V lost 2 bases to trimming and J lost 0 bases, with 17 bases between them. Per the germline V gene, CDR1 is SGHKS and CDR2 is YYEKEE (reference sequence). The CDR3 region is CASSLPPGTLYQETQYF. In DNA, the CDR3 is TGTGCCAGCAGCTTACCTCCCGGGACATTGTACCAAGAGACCCAGTACTTC.

The V call is TRBV7-9, the J call TRBJ2-1; 11 nucleotides align to TRBD2. This CDR3 has 15 amino acids. The J segment lost 5 bases and the V segment lost 4 bases, leaving 4 bases of the junction unmatched. Germline CDR1 is SEHNR and CDR2 is FQNEAQ (reference sequence). The CDR3 here is CASSYGLAGHNEQFF. CDR3 in DNA: TGTGCCAGCAGCTATGGACTAGCGGGCCACAATGAGCAGTTCTTC.

CDR3 amino acids: CASSFGQGPYEQYF. DNA for the CDR3: TGTGCCAGCAGCTTTGGACAGGGACCCTACGAGCAGTACTTC. The V and J genes are TRBV7-6 and TRBJ2-7; 8 positions match TRBD1. The CDR3 contains 14 residues. Germline V gives CDR1 SGHVS, CDR2 FNYEAQ. The trim removed 3 bases at V and 2 bases at J, leaving 3 bases unmatched.

The genes are TRBV28 and TRBJ2-1, with 13 bases that match TRBD2. V shed 6 bases, J shed 7 bases, and the junction held 9 bases outside the gene matches. From germline, CDR1 is MDHEN and CDR2 SYDVKM. This CDR3 is built from 16 residues. CDR3 DNA: TGTGCCAGCAGCCCAGCGTCGACTAGCGGGAGGAATGAGCAGTTCTTC. Translation: CASSPASTSGRNEQFF.

This chain links TRBV19 with TRBJ2-2; 8 bases are a match to TRBD2. The V segment lost 1 base and the J segment 5 bases; nucleotides outside the gene matches: 6. The CDR3 sequence is 16 residues long. Looked up from germline, CDR1 is LNHDA and CDR2 is SQIVND (reference sequence). CDR3 nucleotides: TGTGCCAGTAGTATAGCTTTCGGGAGGGGTACCGGGGAGCTGTTTTTT. Translation: CASSIAFGRGTGELFF.

V gene TRBV7-9 combines with J gene TRBJ2-2; no clear D gene. Germline V gene sequence: CDR1 SEHNR, CDR2 FQNEAQ (reference sequence). The CDR3 has 14 amino acids. Trimming removed 5 bases at V and 5 bases at J, with 12 bases between. The CDR3 nucleotides read TGTGCCAGCAGCGGGGTCGTGGGGACCGGGGAGCTGTTTTTT. Translated: CASSGVVGTGELFF.

The chain combines TRBV25-1 with TRBJ2-5; D might be TRBD1 (6 bases). The length of the CDR3 is 14 residues. The ends were cut back, 4 bases at V and 1 base at J, with 10 bases in the middle. From germline, CDR1 is MGHDK and CDR2 SYGVNS. CDR3 coding DNA: TGTGCCAGCAGTGCCGGCAGGGGCCAAGAGACCCAGTACTTC. Its translation is CASSAGRGQETQYF. Variable domain in full (rest from reference TRBV25-1 and TRBJ2-5): EADIYQTPRYLVIGTGKKITLECSQTMGHDKMYWYQQDPGMELHLIHYSYGVNSTEKGDLSSESTVSRIRTEHFPLTLESARPSHTSQYLCASSAGRGQETQYFGPGTRLLVL.